This T cell receptor beta chain was obtained from a study of cytomegalovirus exposure and HLA in healthy donors. Whole-study results and caveats: Across all donors, roughly uniform sequencing depth was an assumption of the presence/absence analyses. A few V segments could not be told apart, such as TRBV6-2 and TRBV6-3, and were left out.

Points on this clone: Its antigen is not known.

V was cut by 2 bases and J by 7 bases, with 9 bases left in between. CDR1 is SNHLY, CDR2 FYNNEI, per germline. The CDR3 is 14 amino acids. PCR used 60 Vbeta primers and 13 Jbeta primers. TCRdb's table, derived via immunoSEQ multiplex PCR, lists solely in-frame clones and lacks some. Of about 120,000 clones listed, roughly 80% are singletons. Specimen: PBMCs. The clonotype originates from a middle-aged woman in good health and CMV-seropositive. The V and J genes are TRBV2 and TRBJ1-6; no definite D call. The chain's CDR3 is CASSEKRANSPLHF. The CDR3, as DNA: TGTGCCAGCAGTGAAAAGAGGGCGAATTCACCCCTCCACTTT.